This T cell receptor beta chain was profiled in a study of T cell repertoires in cytomegalovirus infection. As for the study in general: It was recently identified HLA-C-restricted and well-studied HLA-B-restricted CMV epitopes that the study used. Matching HLA type and CMV infection were both indicated by public TCR beta signatures.

This clonotype occurred a few times. Its specificity is not known. TCRdb re-called the reads through MiXCR, storing one row per CDR3 protein. The profile shows some 500,000 distinct CDR3 sequences, 40% of them singletons. This CDR3 comprises 15 residues. The V and J ends lost 11 bases and 0 bases, in that order; junction bases with no gene match: 10. CDR1 is SGHVS and CDR2 is FQNEAQ in the germline V gene. The study's findings and limits: Using cumulative public TCR beta family frequency, the authors identified those who carried CMV together with the relevant HLA. In two of eight donors, the top clonotype was HLA-C-restricted CMV-specific.

This receptor was identified in a human donor in good health (CMV status not recorded). Some clones in this sample may be carry-over from other donors' samples. The sequences come from cultured PBMCs, collected from culture after CMV antigen stimulation. The rearrangement uses TRBV7-8 and TRBJ1-1; TRBD1 matches 9 bases. The CDR3 region is CASWTGVFMNTEAFF. For the CDR3, the DNA is TGTGCCTCCTGGACAGGGGTATTTATGAACACTGAAGCTTTCTTT.